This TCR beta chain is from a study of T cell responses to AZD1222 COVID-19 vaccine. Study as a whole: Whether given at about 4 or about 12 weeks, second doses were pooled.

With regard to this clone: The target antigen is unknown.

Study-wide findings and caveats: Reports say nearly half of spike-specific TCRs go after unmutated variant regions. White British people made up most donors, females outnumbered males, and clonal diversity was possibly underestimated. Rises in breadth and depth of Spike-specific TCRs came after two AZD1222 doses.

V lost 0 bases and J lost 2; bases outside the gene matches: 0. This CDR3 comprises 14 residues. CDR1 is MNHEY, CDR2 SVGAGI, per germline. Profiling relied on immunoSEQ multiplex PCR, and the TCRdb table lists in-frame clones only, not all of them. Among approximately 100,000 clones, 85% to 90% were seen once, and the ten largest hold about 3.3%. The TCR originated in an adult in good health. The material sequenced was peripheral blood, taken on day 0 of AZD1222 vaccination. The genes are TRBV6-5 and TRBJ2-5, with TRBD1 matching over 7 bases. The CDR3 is CASSYSTGQETQYF. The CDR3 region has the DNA TGTGCCAGCAGTTACTCGACAGGGCAAGAGACCCAGTACTTC.